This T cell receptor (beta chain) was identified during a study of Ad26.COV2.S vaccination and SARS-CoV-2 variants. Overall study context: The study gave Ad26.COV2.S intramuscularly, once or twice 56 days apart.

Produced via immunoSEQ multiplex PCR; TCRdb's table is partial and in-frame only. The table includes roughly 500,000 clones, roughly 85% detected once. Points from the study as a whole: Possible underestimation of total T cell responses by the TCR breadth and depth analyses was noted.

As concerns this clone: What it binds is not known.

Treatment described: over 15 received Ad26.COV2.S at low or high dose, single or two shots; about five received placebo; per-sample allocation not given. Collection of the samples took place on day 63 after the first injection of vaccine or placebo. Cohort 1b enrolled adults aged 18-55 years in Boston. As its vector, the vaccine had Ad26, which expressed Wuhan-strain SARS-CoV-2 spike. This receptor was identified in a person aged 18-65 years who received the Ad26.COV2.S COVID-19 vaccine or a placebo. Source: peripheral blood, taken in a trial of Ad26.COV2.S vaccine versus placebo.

The CDR3 DNA is TGTGCCAGCAGCCAGACAGGGGGCTCGGGCGAGCAGTACTTC. Its translation: CASSQTGGSGEQYF. This chain links TRBV3-1 (or the pseudogene TRBV3-2) with TRBJ2-7; 10 positions match TRBD1. CDR1 is LGHDT and CDR2 is YNNKEL in the germline V gene (reference sequence). Unmatched junction bases numbered 5, after V lost 3 bases and J lost 6 bases. CDR3 length: 14 residues.